This T cell receptor (beta chain) appears in the sequencing data of a study of blood T cell repertoires in COVID-19. Study-wide context: Researchers got acute and convalescent COVID-19 samples from the United States, Italy and Spain. Sample material is recorded as cDNA or gDNA derived from T cells, B-cell-depleted T cells, or PBMCs.

This clone was detected many times. In the study's own analysis: From reference gene primer amplification, estimates of nucleated cell counts were derived. Sequencing was performed with immunoSEQ multiplex PCR; in TCRdb, only in-frame clones are kept and a portion is missing. Clone size and the V and J calls come from that table; the DNA yielded D and trimming. The sample carries approximately 220,000 clones, around four fifths recorded once. The sequencing sample was made of peripheral blood. The receptor comes from a woman in her seventies with acute or convalescent COVID-19.

The CDR3 DNA reads TGTGCCAGCCGAAAGGCAGGGACTGGAAACACCATATATTTT. Protein sequence: CASRKAGTGNTIYF. The chain combines TRBV3-1 (or the pseudogene TRBV3-2) with TRBJ1-3; possibly TRBD1 for D (5 bases). CDR1 and CDR2 from the germline V gene are LGHDT and YNNKEL (reference sequence). This CDR3 comprises 14 residues. Trimming took off 8 bases at V and 2 bases at J, with 13 bases between the two ends.